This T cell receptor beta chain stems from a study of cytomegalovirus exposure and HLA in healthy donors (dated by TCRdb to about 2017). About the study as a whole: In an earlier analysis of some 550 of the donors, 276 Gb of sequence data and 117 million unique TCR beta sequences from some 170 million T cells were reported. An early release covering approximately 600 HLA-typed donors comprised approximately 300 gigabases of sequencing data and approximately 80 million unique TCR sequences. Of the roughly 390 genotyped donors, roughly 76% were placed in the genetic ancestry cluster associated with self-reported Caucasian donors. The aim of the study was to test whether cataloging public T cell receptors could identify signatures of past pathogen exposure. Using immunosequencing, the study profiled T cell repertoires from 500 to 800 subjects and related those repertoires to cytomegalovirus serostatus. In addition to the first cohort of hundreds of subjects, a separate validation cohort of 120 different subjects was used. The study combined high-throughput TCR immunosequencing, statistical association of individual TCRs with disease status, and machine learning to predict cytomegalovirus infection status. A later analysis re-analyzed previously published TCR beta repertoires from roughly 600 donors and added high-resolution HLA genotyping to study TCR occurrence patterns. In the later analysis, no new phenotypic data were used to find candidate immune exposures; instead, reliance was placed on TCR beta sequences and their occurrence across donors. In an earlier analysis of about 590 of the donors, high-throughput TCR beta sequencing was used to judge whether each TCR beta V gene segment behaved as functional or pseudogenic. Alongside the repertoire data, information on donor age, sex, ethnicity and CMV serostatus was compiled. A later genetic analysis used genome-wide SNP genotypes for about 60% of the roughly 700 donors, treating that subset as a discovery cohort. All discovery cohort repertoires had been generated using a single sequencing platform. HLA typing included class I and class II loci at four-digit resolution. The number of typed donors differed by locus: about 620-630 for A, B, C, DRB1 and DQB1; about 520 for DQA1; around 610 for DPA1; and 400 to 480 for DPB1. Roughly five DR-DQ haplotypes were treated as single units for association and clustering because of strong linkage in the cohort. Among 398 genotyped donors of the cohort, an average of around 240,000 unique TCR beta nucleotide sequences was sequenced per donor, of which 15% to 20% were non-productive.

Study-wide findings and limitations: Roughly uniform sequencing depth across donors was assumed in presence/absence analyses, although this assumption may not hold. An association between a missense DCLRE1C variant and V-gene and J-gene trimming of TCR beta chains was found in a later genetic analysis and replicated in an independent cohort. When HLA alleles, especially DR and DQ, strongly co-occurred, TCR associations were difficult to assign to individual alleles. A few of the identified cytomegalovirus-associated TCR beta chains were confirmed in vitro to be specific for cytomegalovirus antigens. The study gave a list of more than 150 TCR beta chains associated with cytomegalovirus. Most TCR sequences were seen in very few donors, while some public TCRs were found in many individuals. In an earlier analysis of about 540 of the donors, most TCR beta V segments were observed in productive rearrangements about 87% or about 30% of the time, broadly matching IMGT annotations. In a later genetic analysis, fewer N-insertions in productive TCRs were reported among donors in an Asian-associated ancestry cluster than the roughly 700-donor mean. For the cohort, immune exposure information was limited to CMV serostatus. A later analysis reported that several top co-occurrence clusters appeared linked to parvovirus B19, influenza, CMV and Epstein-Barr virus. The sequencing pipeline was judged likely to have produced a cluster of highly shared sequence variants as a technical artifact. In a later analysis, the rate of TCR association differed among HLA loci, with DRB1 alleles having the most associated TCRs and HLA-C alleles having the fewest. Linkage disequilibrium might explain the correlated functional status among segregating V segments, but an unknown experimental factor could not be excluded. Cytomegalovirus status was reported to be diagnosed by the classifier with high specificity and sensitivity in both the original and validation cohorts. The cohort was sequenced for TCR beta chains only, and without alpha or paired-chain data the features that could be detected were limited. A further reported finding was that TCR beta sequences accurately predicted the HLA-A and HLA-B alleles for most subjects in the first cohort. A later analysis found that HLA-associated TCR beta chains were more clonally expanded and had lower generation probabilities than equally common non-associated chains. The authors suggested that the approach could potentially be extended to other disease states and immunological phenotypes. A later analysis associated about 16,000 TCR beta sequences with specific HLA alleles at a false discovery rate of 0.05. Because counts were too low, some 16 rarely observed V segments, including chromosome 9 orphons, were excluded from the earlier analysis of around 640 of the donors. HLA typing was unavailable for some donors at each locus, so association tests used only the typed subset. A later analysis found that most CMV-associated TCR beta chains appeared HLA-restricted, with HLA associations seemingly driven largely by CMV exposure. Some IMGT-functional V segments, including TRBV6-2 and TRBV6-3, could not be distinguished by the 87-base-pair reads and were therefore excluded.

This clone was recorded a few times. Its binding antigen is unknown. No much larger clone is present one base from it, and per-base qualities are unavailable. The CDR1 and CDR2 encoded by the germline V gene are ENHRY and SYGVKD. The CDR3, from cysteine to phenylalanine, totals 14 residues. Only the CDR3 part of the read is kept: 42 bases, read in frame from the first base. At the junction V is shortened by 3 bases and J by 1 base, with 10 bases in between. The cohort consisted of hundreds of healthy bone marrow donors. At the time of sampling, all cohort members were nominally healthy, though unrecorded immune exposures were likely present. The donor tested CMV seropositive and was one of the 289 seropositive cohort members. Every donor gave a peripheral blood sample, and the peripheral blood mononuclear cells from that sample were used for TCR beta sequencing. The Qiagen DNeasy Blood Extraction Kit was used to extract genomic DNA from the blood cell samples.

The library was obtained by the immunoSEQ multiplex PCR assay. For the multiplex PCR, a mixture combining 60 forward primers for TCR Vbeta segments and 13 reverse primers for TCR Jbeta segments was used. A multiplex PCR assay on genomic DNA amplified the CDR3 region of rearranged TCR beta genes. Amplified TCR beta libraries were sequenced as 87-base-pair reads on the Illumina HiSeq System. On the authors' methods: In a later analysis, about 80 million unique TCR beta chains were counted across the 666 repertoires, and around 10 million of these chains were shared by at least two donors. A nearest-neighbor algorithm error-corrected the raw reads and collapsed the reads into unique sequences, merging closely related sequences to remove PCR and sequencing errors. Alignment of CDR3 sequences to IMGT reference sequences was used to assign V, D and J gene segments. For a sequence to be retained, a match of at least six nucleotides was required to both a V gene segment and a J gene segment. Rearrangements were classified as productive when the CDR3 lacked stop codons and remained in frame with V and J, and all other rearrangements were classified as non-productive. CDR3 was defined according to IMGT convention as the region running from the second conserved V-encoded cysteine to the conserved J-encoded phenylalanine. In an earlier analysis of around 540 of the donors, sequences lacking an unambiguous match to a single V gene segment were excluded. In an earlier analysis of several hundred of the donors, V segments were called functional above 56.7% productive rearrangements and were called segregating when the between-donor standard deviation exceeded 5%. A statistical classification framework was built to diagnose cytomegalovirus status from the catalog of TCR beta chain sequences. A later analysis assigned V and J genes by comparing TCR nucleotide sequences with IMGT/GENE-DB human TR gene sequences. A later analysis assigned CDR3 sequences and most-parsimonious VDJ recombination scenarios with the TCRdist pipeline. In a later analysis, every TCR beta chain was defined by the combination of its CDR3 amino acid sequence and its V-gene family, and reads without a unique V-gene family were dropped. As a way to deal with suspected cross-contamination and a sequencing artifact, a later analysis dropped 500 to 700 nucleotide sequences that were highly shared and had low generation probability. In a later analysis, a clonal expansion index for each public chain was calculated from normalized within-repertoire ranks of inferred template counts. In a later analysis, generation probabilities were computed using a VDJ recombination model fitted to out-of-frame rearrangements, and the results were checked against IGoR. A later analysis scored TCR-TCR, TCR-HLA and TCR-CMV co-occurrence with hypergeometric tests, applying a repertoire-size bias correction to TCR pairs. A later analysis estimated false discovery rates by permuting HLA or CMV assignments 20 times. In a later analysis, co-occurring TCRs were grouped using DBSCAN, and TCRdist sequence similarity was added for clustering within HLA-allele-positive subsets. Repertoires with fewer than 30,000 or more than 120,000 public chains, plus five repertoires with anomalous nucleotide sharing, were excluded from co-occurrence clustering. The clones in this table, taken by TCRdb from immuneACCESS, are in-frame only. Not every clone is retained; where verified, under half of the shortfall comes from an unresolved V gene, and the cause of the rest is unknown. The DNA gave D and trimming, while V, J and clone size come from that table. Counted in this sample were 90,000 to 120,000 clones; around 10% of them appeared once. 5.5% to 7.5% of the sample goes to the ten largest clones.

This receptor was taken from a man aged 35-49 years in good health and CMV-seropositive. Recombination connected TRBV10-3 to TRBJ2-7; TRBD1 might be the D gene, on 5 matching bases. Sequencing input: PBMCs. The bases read TGTGCCATCAGTGAAGCCAGGGCTTCCTACGAGCAGTACTTC. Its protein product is CAISEARASYEQYF.